The 16 T cell receptor beta chains presented below share a single source sample, sequenced in a study of neurological immune-mediated disorders. TCRdb used MiXCR to reprocess the 5' RACE reads, holding one entry per CDR3 protein. Of 69,000 or so distinct CDR3 sequences in the sample, approximately 4.6% were seen once. The sequenced sample was PBMCs. The origin of the receptors is a woman aged 65 to 85 with multiple sclerosis.

To note about this clonotype: A much larger clonotype is one base distant, so this may be a read error. The J gene is TRBJ1-5, the V gene TRBV5-6; no reliable D call. The CDR3 totals 15 residues. Germline V lookup: CDR1 SGHDT, CDR2 YYEEEE. The CDR3 DNA is TGTGCCAGCAGCTTGTTCGGTCGAAGGAATCAGCACCAGCATTTT. Encoded protein: CASSLFGRRNQHQHF.

This clonotype was counted ten times or more. V is TRBV29-1 and J is TRBJ2-7; D not resolved. The ends were cut back, 4 bases at V and 6 bases at J, with 10 bases in the middle. This CDR3 is built from 11 residues. Germline V CDR1 and CDR2: SQVTM, ANQGSEA. The CDR3 DNA follows: TGCAGCGTTGGTTTGTCAGTCGAGCAGTACTTC. It encodes CSVGLSVEQYF.

This clonotype was recorded at least ten times. The J gene is TRBJ1-6, the V gene TRBV2, with 7 bases lining up with TRBD1. CDR1 and CDR2 from the germline V gene are SNHLY and FYNNEI. The V and J ends lost 6 bases and 9 bases, in that order; junction bases with no gene match: 8. The CDR3 runs to 14 residues. The CDR3 here is CASREQGDISPLHF. Written as DNA, the CDR3 is TGTGCCAGCAGAGAGCAGGGGGACATTTCACCCCTCCACTTT.

This clonotype has a count of ten or more. The V and J genes are TRBV5-1 and TRBJ2-1; maybe TRBD2 (5 bases). Trimming left V 0 bases short and J 4 bases short, with 8 bases between. This CDR3 spans 14 amino acids. Germline V gene sequence: CDR1 SGHRS, CDR2 YFSETQ. The CDR3, as DNA: TGCGCCAGCAGCTTGGAGAGCGGTTACAATGAGCAGTTCTTC. Protein product: CASSLESGYNEQFF.

This clonotype was found many times. Here the CDR3 DNA reads TGCAGTGCTCCCCGACAGGGGTTCCAAGAGACCCAGTACTTC. This gives the protein CSAPRQGFQETQYF. This rearrangement joins TRBV20-1 to TRBJ2-5, with TRBD1 matching 8 bases. The germline V gene has CDR1 DFQATT and CDR2 SNEGSKA (reference sequence). The J segment lost 1 base and the V segment lost 5 bases, leaving 6 bases of the junction unmatched. CDR3 length equals 14 residues.

This clonotype was found many times. The rearrangement uses TRBV5-1 and TRBJ1-3, with D unclear. This CDR3 is 15 amino acids long. The V and J ends lost 4 bases and 0 bases respectively, with 11 bases between them. Germline assignment: CDR1 SGHRS and CDR2 YFSETQ. CDR3 in amino acids: CASSPEGSSGNTIYF. In DNA form, the CDR3 reads TGCGCCAGCAGCCCAGAGGGAAGCTCTGGAAACACCATATATTTT. The full variable domain, with the rest looked up from reference TRBV5-1 and TRBJ1-3, is KAGVTQTPRYLIKTRGQQVTLSCSPISGHRSVSWYQQTPGQGLQFLFEYFSETQRNKGNFPGRFSGRQFSNSRSEMNVSTLELGDSALYLCASSPEGSSGNTIYFGEGSWLTVV.

This rearrangement joins TRBV5-4 to TRBJ1-6; D perhaps matches TRBD1 (6 bases). This CDR3 spans 15 amino acids. The germline V and J ends were trimmed by 1 base and 5 bases, with 10 bases remaining between them. CDR1 is SGHNT and CDR2 is YYREEE in the germline V gene (reference sequence). The CDR3 region is CASSLRQGNNSPLHF. In DNA, the CDR3 is TGTGCCAGCAGCTTGCGCCAGGGGAATAATTCACCCCTCCACTTT.

This chain links TRBV3-1 with TRBJ2-1; D uncertain. The CDR3 consists of 12 residues. The ends were cut back, 3 bases at V and 6 bases at J, with 6 bases in the middle. Germline CDR1 reads LGHDT; CDR2 reads YNNKEL (reference sequence). The CDR3 DNA follows: TGTGCCAGCAGCCACGTGGCCAATGAGCAGTTCTTC. Encoded protein: CASSHVANEQFF.

This clonotype was counted ten times or more. The gene calls are TRBV20-1 and TRBJ2-1; D remains unclear. Germline CDR1 is DFQATT and CDR2 is SNEGSKA (reference sequence). Trimming shortened V by 1 base and J by 6 bases, and 16 bases separated the two germline ends. The CDR3 contains 15 residues. CDR3 in amino acids: CSARASWGSANEQFF. The CDR3 nucleotides are TGCAGTGCTAGAGCTAGTTGGGGTTCCGCCAATGAGCAGTTCTTC.

This clonotype was observed many times. V usage is TRBV6-5 and J usage is TRBJ2-7; D might be TRBD1 (6 bases). Germline V CDR1 and CDR2: MNHEY, SVGAGI. The CDR3 totals 13 residues. Trimming cost V 6 bases and J 6 bases, with 15 bases left between them. The CDR3: CASSPTGISEQYF. The CDR3 DNA follows: TGTGCCAGCAGCCCGACAGGAATAAGCGAGCAGTACTTC.

Ten or more counts support this clonotype. This chain uses TRBV7-6 with TRBJ2-7; weak D call: TRBD1 (6 bases). The V end lost 0 bases, the J end lost 4 bases, and 10 bases lay between the germline ends. Germline CDR1 SGHVS, CDR2 FNYEAQ. The CDR3 is 14 amino acids. The chain's CDR3 is CASSLARTAYEQYF. The CDR3 DNA sequence: TGTGCCAGCAGCTTAGCAAGGACAGCTTACGAGCAGTACTTC.

The table lists this clonotype with many counts. V is TRBV5-1 and J is TRBJ2-1; TRBD2 matches 8 bases. This CDR3 region has 17 residues. V lost 4 bases, J lost 7 bases, and 16 bases stayed unmatched. Germline lookup yields CDR1 SGHRS and CDR2 YFSETQ. This chain's CDR3 is CASSTVLVVSGGNEQFF. The CDR3 bases are TGCGCCAGCAGCACCGTGCTCGTGGTCAGCGGGGGTAATGAGCAGTTCTTC. Based on the CDR3 plus reference TRBV5-1 and TRBJ2-1, the full variable domain is KAGVTQTPRYLIKTRGQQVTLSCSPISGHRSVSWYQQTPGQGLQFLFEYFSETQRNKGNFPGRFSGRQFSNSRSEMNVSTLELGDSALYLCASSTVLVVSGGNEQFFGPGTRLTVL.

This clonotype appeared many times. CDR3 in DNA: TGTGCCAGCAGTTATAACCAGGGTCTCGGAAACACCATATATTTT. It is translated as CASSYNQGLGNTIYF. J is TRBJ1-3 and V is TRBV7-9; D may be TRBD1 (5 bases). Germline-derived CDR1 and CDR2 are SEHNR and FQNEAQ (reference sequence). Deletions cut 6 bases from V and 4 bases from J, with 16 bases between. The CDR3 runs to 15 residues.

The sample holds a few counts of this clonotype. The chain employs TRBV10-3 and TRBJ2-4, with 12 bases matching TRBD2. Germline CDR1 is ENHRY and CDR2 is SYGVKD. CDR3 length: 18 amino acids. J was trimmed by 0 bases and V by 3 bases; bases with no gene match: 6. The DNA of the CDR3 is TGTGCCATCAGTGAAGCTAGCGGGAGGGGACTAGCCAAAAACATTCAGTACTTC. The encoded protein is CAISEASGRGLAKNIQYF.

This clonotype appeared a few times. DNA of the CDR3: TGCAGCGTATTGGGCGGGAGGAACACTGAAGCTTTCTTT. Encoded protein: CSVLGGRNTEAFF. V and J are TRBV29-1 and TRBJ1-1; D is unresolved. There are 13 residues in the CDR3. Germline CDR1 and CDR2: SQVTM and ANQGSEA. The germline V and J ends were trimmed by 6 bases and 1 base, with 12 bases remaining between them.

A few counts support this clonotype. The CDR3 DNA reads TGTGCCTGGACCCCGGACAGGGAGAGGGCTTTCTTT. As protein: CAWTPDRERAFF. The rearrangement links TRBV30 to TRBJ1-1, with 8 nucleotides matching TRBD1. Per germline, CDR1 GTSNPN and CDR2 SVGIG (reference sequence). The CDR3 has 12 amino acids. After removal of 4 bases from V and 11 bases from J, the junction contained 9 bases not matched to a gene.